This T cell receptor beta chain emerged from a study of cytomegalovirus exposure and HLA in healthy donors. Background on the study: Early released data had about 80 million unique TCRs, all coming from HLA-typed donors. Regarding the study as a whole: Indistinguishability led to the exclusion of some V segments, TRBV6-2 and TRBV6-3 included. With high specificity and sensitivity, the classifier reportedly diagnosed cytomegalovirus status.

A word on this clone: Its antigen remains unidentified.

The CDR3 is made up of 14 amino acids. Germline V gene lookup returns CDR1 SNHLY and CDR2 FYNNEI. J gave up 4 bases and V 5 bases, and 4 bases lay outside the gene matches. It was with 60 Vbeta and 13 Jbeta primers that the PCR ran. Libraries were prepared by immunoSEQ multiplex PCR; TCRdb keeps only in-frame clonotypes and omits some of them. The profile shows 150,000 to 200,000 clones, around 84% of them singletons. Sequencing input: PBMCs. The J gene is TRBJ1-2, the V gene TRBV2, with 10 bases aligning to TRBD1. This receptor was identified in a man in his forties or fifties in good health and CMV-seropositive. CDR3 protein: CASSRQGASYGYTF. In DNA, the CDR3 is TGTGCCAGCAGTCGACAGGGGGCCTCCTATGGCTACACCTTC.